Listed here are 30 T cell receptor beta chains from one sample, sequenced in a study of blood T cell repertoires in COVID-19. Clones were sequenced by immunoSEQ multiplex PCR, and TCRdb holds only the in-frame ones, with some missing. Among approximately 250,000 clones listed, approximately 90% were seen once. Sequenced input: peripheral blood. The receptors come from a man aged 25 to 45 who had recovered from COVID-19.

This chain joins TRBV6-5 and TRBJ1-5; D is unclear. Germline CDR1 is MNHEY and CDR2 is SVGAGI. The germline V and J ends were trimmed by 2 bases and 3 bases, with 8 bases remaining between them. The length of the CDR3 is 14 residues. CDR3 residues: CASSYRRANQPQHF. The CDR3 DNA is TGTGCCAGCAGTTACAGGAGGGCCAATCAGCCCCAGCATTTT.

The chain has TRBV6-5 and TRBJ1-2, with TRBD1 matching over 10 bases. The CDR3 is 15 residues long. The junction had 7 bases not matched to a gene; V was cut back by 4 bases and J by 5 bases. The germline gives CDR1 MNHEY, CDR2 SVGAGI. CDR3 in DNA: TGTGCCAGCAGTTCCCTGGGGACAGGGGAATATGGCTACACCTTC. This codes for CASSSLGTGEYGYTF.

The chain uses TRBV12-3 or TRBV12-4 and TRBJ2-5, with 7 bases that match TRBD2. This CDR3 is built from 13 residues. Trimming at V came to 4 bases and at J to 3 bases, leaving 2 bases not matched to a gene. DNA of the CDR3: TGTGCCAGCAGTTGGGGGGGGGAAGAGACCCAGTACTTC. Translated, it gives CASSWGGEETQYF.

This clone has only one observation. The chain recombines TRBV14 with TRBJ1-1; D might be TRBD1 (5 bases). V dropped 0 bases and J dropped 0 bases, with 8 bases sitting between them. The CDR3 loop spans 15 amino acids. Germline V gene sequence: CDR1 SGHDN, CDR2 FVKESK. CDR3 sequence: CASSQEGRMNTEAFF. The CDR3, as DNA: TGTGCCAGCAGCCAAGAGGGGCGGATGAACACTGAAGCTTTCTTT.

Written as DNA, the CDR3 is TGTGCCAGCTCACTCCCGCCGGGTGATGAGCAGTTCTTC. Its protein product is CASSLPPGDEQFF. V usage is TRBV18 and J usage is TRBJ2-1; D unresolved. V lost 4 bases, J lost 8 bases, and 12 bases lay in between. The CDR3 consists of 13 residues. Germline V gene sequence: CDR1 KGHSH, CDR2 LQKENI.

Points on this clone: The conserved phenylalanine or tryptophan is not found at the CDR3 terminus, so this likely reflects a read error. It is unclear where the CDR3 begins or ends on the DNA, so no DNA is shown, and the CDR3 is as TCRdb lists it. The genes are TRBV30 and TRBJ1-1; no DNA check was done on the table's D call, TRBD1. From germline, CDR1 is GTSNPN and CDR2 SVGIG (reference sequence). The CDR3 totals 8 residues, both ends included. The CDR3 is CAWTGPGL.

V usage is TRBV11-3 and J usage is TRBJ2-2, with 7 nucleotides matching TRBD1. The germline V gene has CDR1 SGHNT and CDR2 YENEEA. This CDR3 is built from 14 residues. Trimming cost V 3 bases and J 6 bases; bases outside gene matches: 4. CDR3: CASSFITGAGELFF. CDR3 coding DNA: TGTGCCAGCAGCTTTATAACAGGGGCCGGGGAGCTGTTTTTT.

In the case of this clone: This sample also contains other DNA sequences that code for the same CDR3. The chain recombines TRBV5-1 with TRBJ1-1; the D gene is possibly TRBD1 (5 bases). Germline V lookup: CDR1 SGHRS, CDR2 YFSETQ. V was trimmed by 0 bases and J by 6 bases, leaving 12 bases between them. The CDR3 runs to 14 residues. Here the CDR3 reads CASSLAGGKAEAFF. The CDR3 coding sequence is TGCGCCAGCAGCTTGGCGGGGGGGAAAGCTGAAGCTTTCTTT.

CDR3 amino acids: CASSLALERSTDTQYF. The CDR3 DNA is TGCGCCAGCAGCTTGGCCTTGGAGAGGAGCACAGATACGCAGTATTTT. The chain employs TRBV5-1 and TRBJ2-3; the D is unclear. Germline V gene lookup returns CDR1 SGHRS and CDR2 YFSETQ. Deletions cut 0 bases from V and 0 bases from J, with 11 bases between. This CDR3 is built from 16 residues.

V usage is TRBV6-4 and J usage is TRBJ1-6; D uncertain. V was shortened by 2 bases and J by 7 bases, with 6 bases between the two germline ends. The CDR3 runs to 13 residues. CDR1 is MRHNA and CDR2 is SNTAGT in the germline V gene. CDR3: CASSDARNSPLHF. The DNA for the CDR3 is TGTGCCAGCAGTGACGCCAGGAATTCACCCCTCCACTTT.

This clone was counted a few times. The chain links TRBV20-1 to TRBJ1-1; D is perhaps TRBD1 (5 bases). Germline CDR1 DFQATT, CDR2 SNEGSKA (reference sequence). The V and J ends lost 3 bases and 7 bases respectively, with 9 bases between them. The CDR3 covers 11 residues. The DNA for the CDR3 is TGCAGTGCTAGCGGGGGTGTTGAAGCTTTCTTT. Translating it yields CSASGGVEAFF.

The chain couples TRBV11-2 to TRBJ1-2; 9 bases are a match to TRBD1. The CDR3 has 13 amino acids. J was trimmed by 8 bases and V by 5 bases; bases with no gene match: 6. The germline V gene encodes CDR1 SGHAT and CDR2 FQNNGV. CDR3 in amino acids: CASSVDRGSGYTF. CDR3 bases: TGTGCCAGCAGCGTGGACAGGGGTAGCGGCTACACCTTC. Full variable domain (outside the CDR3, taken from reference TRBV11-2 and TRBJ1-2): EAGVAQSPRYKIIEKRQSVAFWCNPISGHATLYWYQQILGQGPKLLIQFQNNGVVDDSQLPKDRFSAERLKGVDSTLKIQPAKLEDSAVYLCASSVDRGSGYTFGSGTRLTVV.

The CDR3 region has the DNA TGTGCCAGCAGCCCGTCTGGGGCGAACACTGAAGCTTTCTTT. It translates to CASSPSGANTEAFF. The chain recombines TRBV7-9 with TRBJ1-1; D is possibly TRBD1 (5 bases). The CDR3 totals 14 residues. Germline V gene data show CDR1 as SEHNR and CDR2 as FQNEAQ (reference sequence). The V end was cut by 5 bases, the J end by 1 base, with 11 bases between.

The chain has TRBV5-6 and TRBJ1-1; D gene ambiguous. The germline gives CDR1 SGHDT, CDR2 YYEEEE. Trimming stripped 4 bases from V and 5 bases from J, with 12 bases between. CDR3 size: 13 residues. The CDR3 reads CASSHTPGTEAFF. In DNA form, the CDR3 reads TGTGCCAGCAGCCATACGCCGGGGACTGAAGCTTTCTTT.

V and J are TRBV2 and TRBJ2-5; TRBD1 is a possible D gene (6 bases). V lost 6 bases, J lost 2 bases, and 13 bases lay in between. The CDR3 has 14 residues. CDR1 and CDR2 (germline): SNHLY, FYNNEI. Here the CDR3 reads CASRDRRLQETQYF. The CDR3 region has the DNA TGTGCCAGCAGGGACAGACGACTACAAGAGACCCAGTACTTC.

The chain is built from TRBV7-2 and TRBJ1-5; D is possibly TRBD1 (6 bases). The V end was cut by 5 bases, the J end by 6 bases, with 14 bases between. The germline gives CDR1 SGHTA, CDR2 FQGNSA. There are 14 residues in the CDR3. The CDR3 coding sequence is TGTGCCAGCAGCCCCCCCTCAGGGGTTCAGCCCCAGCATTTT. This translates into CASSPPSGVQPQHF.

This sequence joins TRBV7-2 and TRBJ2-5; TRBD2 matches 11 bases. From germline, CDR1 is SGHTA and CDR2 FQGNSA. The V gene end was trimmed by 5 bases and the J gene end by 5 bases; junction bases not matched to a gene: 13. The CDR3 sequence is 17 residues long. CDR3 in amino acids: CASSQQGSGGARETQYF. Here the CDR3 DNA reads TGTGCCAGCAGCCAACAGGGTAGCGGGGGGGCCCGGGAGACCCAGTACTTC.

The chain combines TRBV9 with TRBJ2-2, with 8 bases matching TRBD1. V lost 6 bases, J lost 1 base, and 8 bases stayed unmatched. The CDR3 consists of 16 residues. Per the germline V gene, CDR1 is SGDLS and CDR2 is YYNGEE. The CDR3 loop reads CASTLTGTGNTGELFF. In DNA, the CDR3 is TGTGCCAGCACCTTAACCGGGACAGGGAACACCGGGGAGCTGTTTTTT.

V gene TRBV2 combines with J gene TRBJ1-5; D might be TRBD1 (5 bases). Germline V CDR1 and CDR2: SNHLY, FYNNEI. There are 14 residues in the CDR3. V lost 4 bases and J 7 bases, leaving 14 bases between the germline ends. CDR3 in amino acids: CASSGSGMWQPQHF. The CDR3 coding sequence is TGTGCCAGCAGTGGATCAGGGATGTGGCAGCCCCAGCATTTT.

The chain combines TRBV5-6 with TRBJ2-3, with a possible D match to TRBD1 (5 bases). V lost 6 bases, J lost 0 bases, and 14 bases lay in between. From germline, CDR1 is SGHDT and CDR2 YYEEEE. This CDR3 is built from 15 residues. The CDR3 region is CASIDQTVSTDTQYF. The CDR3 nucleotides read TGTGCCAGCATCGACCAGACAGTTAGCACAGATACGCAGTATTTT.

DNA for the CDR3: TGTGCCAGCAGCTCCCGGGGGGGAGAAGGGTGGAATCAGCCCCAGCATTTT. This sequence encodes CASSSRGGEGWNQPQHF. J is TRBJ1-5 and V is TRBV7-9, with a tentative D call TRBD1 (5 bases). Germline CDR1 and CDR2: SEHNR and FQNEAQ (reference sequence). The CDR3 totals 17 residues. Trimming pared 4 bases from V and 4 bases from J, leaving 20 bases between. Full variable domain (outside the CDR3, taken from reference TRBV7-9 and TRBJ1-5): DTGVSQNPRHKITKRGQNVTFRCDPISEHNRLYWYRQTLGQGPEFLTYFQNEAQLEKSRLLSDRFSAERPKGSFSTLEIQRTEQGDSAMYLCASSSRGGEGWNQPQHFGDGTRLSIL.

This clone was seen only once. This chain connects TRBV7-2 to TRBJ1-5, with TRBD1 as a possible D gene (5 bases). The V and J ends lost 5 bases and 5 bases respectively, with 10 bases between them. The germline V gene has CDR1 SGHTA and CDR2 FQGNSA. The CDR3 contains 13 residues. CDR3 amino acids: CASSRGKDQPQHF. The DNA of the CDR3 is TGTGCCAGCAGCCGGGGGAAAGATCAGCCCCAGCATTTT.

This sequence joins TRBV7-2 and TRBJ2-1; TRBD1 matches at 8 bases. Losses at the gene ends were 5 bases for V and 8 bases for J; bases not matched to a gene: 8. The CDR3 covers 14 residues. Germline CDR1 is SGHTA and CDR2 is FQGNSA. CDR3 sequence (DNA): TGTGCCAGCAGCCCATCCCCAGGGGGCCATGAGCAGTTCTTC. This gives the protein CASSPSPGGHEQFF.

Regarding this clone: The junction differs from germline at one of its ends, possibly a read error. The V and J genes are TRBV6-5 and TRBJ1-2, with TRBD1 matching over 8 bases. The germline CDR1 and CDR2 sequences are MNHEY and SVGAGI. The CDR3 length is 13 residues. CDR3 protein: CASSRPDTRGRSF. DNA for the CDR3: TGTGCCAGCAGTCGCCCGGATACCAGGGGGCGAAGCTTC.

The chain combines TRBV5-1 with TRBJ1-2, with 7 bases identical to TRBD1. V dropped 5 bases and J dropped 6; count of bases not matched to a gene: 10. Germline V gene data show CDR1 as SGHRS and CDR2 as YFSETQ. This CDR3 is 14 amino acids long. The CDR3 region has the DNA TGCGCCAGCAGGCCTTTCCAGGGGGTTAATGGCTACACCTTC. It specifies CASRPFQGVNGYTF.

This clone was found a few times. V is TRBV19 and J is TRBJ2-2; maybe TRBD1 (6 bases). The germline V and J ends were trimmed by 1 base and 0 bases, with 15 bases remaining between them. The CDR3 contains 18 residues. Germline CDR1 and CDR2: LNHDA and SQIVND (reference sequence). The CDR3 bases are TGTGCCAGTAGTATAGGCGGAACAGGGACCCCGAACACCGGGGAGCTGTTTTTT. Encoded protein: CASSIGGTGTPNTGELFF.

This clone was counted once. CDR3 nucleotide sequence: TGTGCCAGCAGCCCTGCGGGGCGGGGACAGGGGGCCGACTATGGCTACACCTTC. Translation gives CASSPAGRGQGADYGYTF. This chain connects TRBV11-2 to TRBJ1-2; 12 bases align to TRBD1. The CDR3 consists of 18 residues. The junction had 13 bases not matched to a gene; V was cut back by 5 bases and J by 3 bases. Germline-derived CDR1 and CDR2 are SGHAT and FQNNGV.

The V call is TRBV7-6, the J call TRBJ1-2; 8 nucleotides line up with TRBD1. The J segment lost 2 bases and the V segment lost 4 bases, leaving 6 bases of the junction unmatched. This CDR3 has 15 residues. Per germline, CDR1 SGHVS and CDR2 FNYEAQ. The CDR3 here is CASSSRQGRNYGYTF. The CDR3 DNA reads as TGTGCCAGCAGCTCCCGACAGGGGAGGAACTATGGCTACACCTTC.

This clone has a single count. The chain is built from TRBV18 and TRBJ1-1, with D hard to call. This CDR3 comprises 16 residues. Germline V gives CDR1 KGHSH, CDR2 LQKENI. Trimming left V 2 bases short and J 4 bases short, with 17 bases between. This chain's CDR3 is CASSPYGLGSTTEAFF. The CDR3 DNA reads TGTGCCAGCTCACCATACGGACTAGGTAGTACCACTGAAGCTTTCTTT.

The genes are TRBV4-2 and TRBJ1-2; a weak D match, TRBD1 (5 bases). Deletions cut 0 bases from V and 6 bases from J, with 14 bases between. Germline values: CDR1 LGHNA, CDR2 YNFKEQ. This CDR3 has 15 residues. CDR3 sequence (DNA): TGTGCCAGCAGCCAAGATTATCCGGGGGGGGATGGCTACACCTTC. It encodes CASSQDYPGGDGYTF.